The 20 T cell receptor beta chains below come from one sample, sequenced in a study of T cells in Graves' hyperthyroidism and ophthalmopathy. TCR beta CDR3 regions were amplified from RNA. Researchers ran a first-round RT-PCR on the TCR CDR3 using the HTBI primer set. TCRdb itself ran the multiplex PCR reads through MiXCR, one entry per CDR3 protein. The sample yields over 350,000 distinct CDR3 sequences, 15% to 20% seen once. Specimen: blood. The receptors were gathered from a young man with Graves' ophthalmopathy.

This clonotype appeared many times. The V gene is TRBV27, the J gene TRBJ1-2; tentative D call: TRBD1 (5 bases). The V end lost 5 bases, the J end lost 8 bases, and 18 bases lay between the germline ends. The germline V gene has CDR1 MNHEY and CDR2 SMNVEV (reference sequence). The CDR3 has 14 amino acids. Here the CDR3 DNA reads TGTGCCAGCAGTCACGGGAGGGGTCGCGGGGGCTACACCTTC. Translation gives CASSHGRGRGGYTF.

This clonotype has just a few counts. The V call is TRBV9, the J call TRBJ2-2; D gene unclear. With 4 bases removed from V and 1 base from J, the gap between germline ends came to 14 bases. This CDR3 contains 16 residues. Looked up from germline, CDR1 is SGDLS and CDR2 is YYNGEE. DNA of the CDR3: TGTGCCAGCAGCATCCGGGCCAGTGGGAACACCGGGGAGCTGTTTTTT. Protein: CASSIRASGNTGELFF.

Only a few counts were recorded for this clonotype. The rearrangement links TRBV6-1 to TRBJ1-3; D uncertain. V lost 6 bases and J lost 3, with 15 bases in between. CDR3 size: 15 residues. Germline-derived CDR1 and CDR2 are MNHNS and SASEGT. CDR3 residues: CASSLGGALGNTIYF. For the CDR3, the DNA is TGTGCCAGCAGCCTCGGTGGAGCTCTTGGAAACACCATATATTTT.

In this sample, this clonotype turned up many times. This rearrangement joins TRBV9 to TRBJ1-1, with D possibly TRBD1 on 5 matching bases. Trimming took off 3 bases at V and 3 bases at J, with 15 bases between the two ends. The CDR3 spans 15 residues. Germline CDR1 SGDLS, CDR2 YYNGEE. CDR3 in DNA: TGTGCCAGCAGCGCGTCCTCAGGGTCTTACACTGAAGCTTTCTTT. Protein product: CASSASSGSYTEAFF.

This clonotype was recorded at least ten times. The chain carries TRBV7-9 and TRBJ2-5, with TRBD2 matching 7 bases. The V gene end was trimmed by 5 bases and the J gene end by 2 bases; junction bases not matched to a gene: 11. This CDR3 contains 16 residues. Germline CDR1 is SEHNR and CDR2 is FQNEAQ (reference sequence). The CDR3 spells CASSPGVGGEQETQYF. CDR3 bases: TGTGCCAGCAGCCCAGGAGTGGGAGGGGAGCAAGAGACCCAGTACTTC.

This clonotype has just a few counts. The J gene is TRBJ2-1, the V gene TRBV7-9; TRBD1 is a possible D gene (7 bases). The length of the CDR3 is 14 residues. Germline V gives CDR1 SEHNR, CDR2 FQNEAQ (reference sequence). Trimming removed 1 base at V and 7 bases at J, with 11 bases between. CDR3 sequence reads: CASSLEGAGNEQFF. The CDR3 DNA reads as TGTGCCAGCAGCTTAGAGGGGGCGGGGAATGAGCAGTTCTTC. The full variable domain, its missing parts supplied by reference TRBV7-9 and TRBJ2-1, is DTGVSQNPRHKITKRGQNVTFRCDPISEHNRLYWYRQTLGQGPEFLTYFQNEAQLEKSRLLSDRFSAERPKGSFSTLEIQRTEQGDSAMYLCASSLEGAGNEQFFGPGTRLTVL.

This clonotype was seen repeatedly, ten times or more. The chain links TRBV7-8 to TRBJ1-1, with a possible D match to TRBD1 (5 bases). Germline V gives CDR1 SGHVS, CDR2 FQNEAQ. V shed 6 bases and J shed 4 bases, with 12 bases lying between them. The CDR3 length is 13 residues. This chain's CDR3 is CASRTEASTEAFF. DNA for the CDR3: TGTGCCAGCAGGACAGAAGCGAGCACTGAAGCTTTCTTT.

This chain joins TRBV7-6 and TRBJ1-4; TRBD1 agrees at 9 bases. This CDR3 comprises 15 residues. Germline CDR1 reads SGHVS; CDR2 reads FNYEAQ. The trim removed 5 bases at V and 7 bases at J, leaving 8 bases unmatched. CDR3 bases: TGTGCCAGCAGCGTTACTGGACAGGGGTTTGAAAAACTGTTTTTT. It translates to CASSVTGQGFEKLFF.

In regard to this clonotype: A much larger clonotype is one base distant, so this may be a read error. V and J are TRBV20-1 and TRBJ2-2; D is perhaps TRBD1 (7 bases). The CDR3 totals 14 residues. CDR1 is DFQATT, CDR2 SNEGSKA, per germline (reference sequence). The CDR3 nucleotides read TGCAGTGCTGAGGACAGGTCGAACACCGGGGGGCTGTTTTTT. Translating gives CSAEDRSNTGGLFF.

At least ten counts were recorded for this clonotype. The chain joins TRBV3-1 to TRBJ2-7, with 8 bases matching TRBD2. The length of the CDR3 is 14 residues. Germline lookup yields CDR1 LGHDT and CDR2 YNNKEL (reference sequence). After removal of 5 bases from V and 6 bases from J, the junction contained 9 bases not matched to a gene. CDR3: CASSSRGGLPEQYF. For the CDR3, the DNA is TGTGCCAGCAGCTCCCGGGGGGGCCTACCCGAGCAGTACTTC.

CDR3 protein: CASSQVGWEAFF. The CDR3 DNA reads TGCGCCAGCAGCCAAGTAGGATGGGAAGCTTTCTTT. The genes are TRBV4-1 and TRBJ1-1; D is ambiguous. Per germline, CDR1 MGHRA and CDR2 YSYEKL. V lost 1 base and J lost 8, with 8 bases in between. There are 12 residues in the CDR3.

This clonotype was recorded at least ten times. The rearrangement uses TRBV6-2 or TRBV6-3 and TRBJ2-7; possible D gene TRBD2, 6 bases. The CDR3 runs to 14 residues. Germline lookup yields CDR1 MNHEY and CDR2 SVGEGT. The V and J ends lost 9 bases and 2 bases respectively, with 17 bases between them. This CDR3 is CASQPGLKTYEQYF. The CDR3 DNA reads as TGTGCCAGTCAACCGGGACTCAAAACCTACGAGCAGTACTTC.

V usage is TRBV4-1 and J usage is TRBJ2-3, with TRBD2 identical over 8 bases. V lost 5 bases and J lost 2; bases outside the gene matches: 9. The CDR3 has 16 amino acids. Per the germline V gene, CDR1 is MGHRA and CDR2 is YSYEKL. CDR3 region: CASSFKSGGATDTQYF. The DNA for the CDR3 is TGCGCCAGCAGCTTTAAAAGCGGGGGTGCCACAGATACGCAGTATTTT.

The chain combines TRBV9 with TRBJ1-1; D may be TRBD1 (5 bases). The V gene's germline CDR1 is SGDLS and CDR2 YYNGEE. CDR3 length: 15 amino acids. V lost 4 bases and J lost 1, with 14 bases in between. The CDR3 here is CASSPPPGANTEAFF. The DNA for the CDR3 is TGTGCCAGCAGCCCCCCCCCCGGGGCGAACACTGAAGCTTTCTTT. Full variable domain (outside the CDR3, taken from reference TRBV9 and TRBJ1-1): DSGVTQTPKHLITATGQRVTLRCSPRSGDLSVYWYQQSLDQGLQFLIQYYNGEERAKGNILERFSAQQFPDLHSELNLSSLELGDSALYFCASSPPPGANTEAFFGQGTRLTVV.

The V gene is TRBV7-9, the J gene TRBJ2-7; D is perhaps TRBD2 (6 bases). CDR1 is SEHNR, CDR2 FQNEAQ, per germline (reference sequence). This CDR3 region has 15 residues. V was pared by 5 bases and J by 5 bases, with 19 bases between. In DNA form, the CDR3 reads TGTGCCAGCAGCCCTCGGGGGAGTTTAGTAGACGAGCAGTACTTC. Translated, it gives CASSPRGSLVDEQYF. The whole variable domain, filled in from reference TRBV7-9 and TRBJ2-7, reads DTGVSQNPRHKITKRGQNVTFRCDPISEHNRLYWYRQTLGQGPEFLTYFQNEAQLEKSRLLSDRFSAERPKGSFSTLEIQRTEQGDSAMYLCASSPRGSLVDEQYFGPGTRLTVT.

The J gene is TRBJ2-4, the V gene TRBV2; tentative D call: TRBD2 (6 bases). Trimming left V 4 bases short and J 4 bases short, with 11 bases between. The CDR3 totals 14 residues. Germline loops: CDR1 SNHLY, CDR2 FYNNEI. CDR3 nucleotide sequence: TGTGCCAGCAGTGGGGAGGTATTAAAAAACATTCAGTACTTC. This encodes CASSGEVLKNIQYF.

The chain recombines TRBV4-3 with TRBJ2-5; 9 positions match TRBD1. The CDR3 is 15 amino acids. Losses at the gene ends were 3 bases for V and 3 bases for J; bases not matched to a gene: 5. Germline assignment: CDR1 LGHNA and CDR2 YSLEER. The CDR3 coding sequence is TGCGCCAGCAGCCACGGACAGGGGCCTGAAGAGACCCAGTACTTC. Its translation: CASSHGQGPEETQYF.

This clonotype occurred a few times. The chain's CDR3 is CASSQEPREFTGELFF. CDR3 DNA: TGCGCCAGCAGCCAAGAACCCAGGGAGTTCACCGGGGAGCTGTTTTTT. The chain combines TRBV4-1 with TRBJ2-2; D could derive from TRBD1 or TRBD2 (5 bases each). The V end lost 0 bases, the J end lost 4 bases, and 12 bases lay between the germline ends. The CDR3 spans 16 residues. Germline V gives CDR1 MGHRA, CDR2 YSYEKL.

A few counts support this clonotype. The rearrangement links TRBV15 to TRBJ2-7, with TRBD2 as a possible D gene (5 bases). Germline CDR1 reads LNHNV; CDR2 reads YYDKDF (reference sequence). The CDR3 contains 15 residues. V gave up 0 bases and J gave up 2 bases, with 11 bases separating them. The CDR3 sequence is CATSRDTGSTYEQYF. Here the CDR3 DNA reads TGTGCCACCAGCAGAGATACGGGGAGCACCTACGAGCAGTACTTC.

CDR3 nucleotide sequence: TGTGCCAGCAGTGAAGGCAAGGGGGTTGCAGAATCACCCCTCCACTTT. Translation: CASSEGKGVAESPLHF. The chain is built from TRBV6-1 and TRBJ1-6; a possible D gene is TRBD1 (6 bases). Germline V gene sequence: CDR1 MNHNS, CDR2 SASEGT. Trimming removed 1 base from V and 10 bases from J, with 17 bases in between. This CDR3 is 16 amino acids long.